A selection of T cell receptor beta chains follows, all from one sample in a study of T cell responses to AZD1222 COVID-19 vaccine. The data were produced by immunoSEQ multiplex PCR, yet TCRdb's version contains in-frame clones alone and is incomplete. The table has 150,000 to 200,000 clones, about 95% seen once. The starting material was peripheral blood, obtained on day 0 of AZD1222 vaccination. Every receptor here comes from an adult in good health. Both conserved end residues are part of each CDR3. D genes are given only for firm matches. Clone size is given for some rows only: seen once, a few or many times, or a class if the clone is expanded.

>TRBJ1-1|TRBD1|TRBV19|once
CASSPLDRLNTEAFF
TGTGCCAGTAGTCCCTTGGACAGGTTGAACACTGAAGCTTTCTTT
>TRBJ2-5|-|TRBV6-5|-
CASTRVGGKETQYF
TGTGCCAGCACGCGAGTAGGCGGAAAAGAGACCCAGTACTTC
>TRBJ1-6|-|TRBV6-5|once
CASTQSSRGYSPLHF
TGTGCCAGCACTCAAAGCTCTCGGGGTTATTCACCCCTCCACTTT
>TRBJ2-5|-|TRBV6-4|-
CARQTSQETQYF
TGTGCCAGGCAGACTAGCCAAGAGACCCAGTACTTC
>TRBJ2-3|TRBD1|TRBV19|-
CASTWTGRTDTQYF
TGTGCCAGTACTTGGACAGGACGTACAGATACGCAGTATTTT
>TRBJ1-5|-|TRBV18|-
CASSPTGWEPQHF
TGTGCCAGCTCACCGACCGGGTGGGAGCCCCAGCATTTT
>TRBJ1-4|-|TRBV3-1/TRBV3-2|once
CASGFGGGWNEKLFF
TGTGCCAGCGGCTTTGGTGGAGGGTGGAATGAAAAACTGTTTTTT
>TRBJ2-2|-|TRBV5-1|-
CASSLPPSASNTGELFF
TGCGCCAGCAGCTTGCCCCCTAGCGCATCGAACACCGGGGAGCTGTTTTTT
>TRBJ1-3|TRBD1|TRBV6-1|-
CASSAPDRGSGNTIYF
TGTGCCAGCAGTGCCCCCGACAGGGGTTCAGGAAACACCATATATTTT
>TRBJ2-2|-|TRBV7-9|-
CASWDGELFF
TGTGCCAGCTGGGACGGGGAGCTGTTTTTT
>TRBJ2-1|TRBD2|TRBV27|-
CASSLAGGPLTEQFF
TGTGCCAGCAGTTTAGCGGGAGGGCCTTTGACTGAGCAGTTCTTC